What follows are 27 T cell receptor beta chains derived from one specimen sequenced in a study of cytomegalovirus exposure and HLA in healthy donors. Profiling relied on immunoSEQ multiplex PCR, and the TCRdb table lists in-frame clones only, not all of them. The repertoire includes around 300,000 clones, 65% to 90% of them detected once, and 1% sits in the top ten. Material: PBMCs. The receptor set was obtained from a woman aged 18-29 years in good health and CMV-seronegative.

This clone was seen only a few times. The chain recombines TRBV19 with TRBJ1-4; 7 bases fit TRBD1. The trim removed 5 bases at V and 5 bases at J, leaving 8 bases unmatched. Germline values: CDR1 LNHDA, CDR2 SQIVND (reference sequence). The CDR3 totals 15 residues. CDR3 DNA: TGTGCCAGTAGTCTTCGACAGGGAGAGAATGAAAAACTGTTTTTT. This sequence encodes CASSLRQGENEKLFF.

V and J are TRBV13 and TRBJ2-7, with unresolved D. CDR3 size: 16 residues. Trimming pared 4 bases from V and 0 bases from J, leaving 16 bases between. Germline CDR1 is PRHDT and CDR2 is FYEKMQ (reference sequence). The CDR3 sequence is CASSWAQVHLSYEQYF. In DNA form, the CDR3 reads TGTGCCAGCAGCTGGGCCCAGGTTCACCTCTCCTACGAGCAGTACTTC.

This chain links TRBV7-6 with TRBJ2-7, with 13 bases aligning to TRBD2. The CDR3 length is 16 residues. The V gene's germline CDR1 is SGHVS and CDR2 FNYEAQ. The ends lost 5 bases at V and 1 base at J; junction bases unmatched: 5. CDR3 loop: CASSRTSGSRSYEQYF. The CDR3 DNA follows: TGTGCCAGCAGCCGGACTAGCGGGAGTAGATCCTACGAGCAGTACTTC.

This clone was observed a handful of times. This chain connects TRBV18 to TRBJ1-1, with D hard to call. The germline V and J ends were trimmed by 2 bases and 12 bases, with 16 bases remaining between them. CDR1 and CDR2 from the germline V gene are KGHSH and LQKENI. The CDR3 is 13 residues long. The CDR3 nucleotides read TGTGCCAGCTCACCAGAAAGGACTCGGGGAACTTTCTTT. Translating it yields CASSPERTRGTFF.

The chain carries TRBV5-4 and TRBJ2-1, with D possibly TRBD2 on 6 matching bases. The CDR3 totals 14 residues. The germline gives CDR1 SGHNT, CDR2 YYREEE (reference sequence). Deletions cut 0 bases from V and 3 bases from J, with 7 bases between. The CDR3 nucleotides read TGTGCCAGCAGCTTGGTTAGCGGCTACAATGAGCAGTTCTTC. This sequence encodes CASSLVSGYNEQFF.

The chain uses TRBV10-1 and TRBJ1-3, with 8 bases identical to TRBD1. Looked up from germline, CDR1 is WNHNN and CDR2 is SYGVQD (reference sequence). Losses at the gene ends were 6 bases for V and 5 bases for J; bases not matched to a gene: 12. This CDR3 contains 16 residues. CDR3 nucleotide sequence: TGCGCCAGCAGCCGAGGTGGAGGACAGGGACGAAACACCATATATTTT. Protein: CASSRGGGQGRNTIYF.

The rearrangement links TRBV5-1 to TRBJ2-7, with D possibly matching TRBD1 (6 bases). V lost 0 bases and J lost 3, with 16 bases in between. CDR1 and CDR2 from the germline V gene are SGHRS and YFSETQ. CDR3 length equals 16 residues. For the CDR3, the DNA is TGCGCCAGCAGCTTGGATGGGACACCTATGATCTACGAGCAGTACTTC. As protein: CASSLDGTPMIYEQYF.

The chain has TRBV10-2 and TRBJ1-2; unclear D gene. Deletions cut 6 bases from V and 2 bases from J, with 10 bases between. CDR1 and CDR2 (germline): WSHSY, SAAADI. The CDR3 length is 13 residues. The CDR3 sequence is CASREGLNYGYTF. The CDR3 nucleotides are TGCGCCAGCAGGGAAGGACTAAACTATGGCTACACCTTC.

The V and J genes are TRBV11-2 and TRBJ1-2; D is uncertain. The CDR3 totals 16 residues. The V and J ends lost 5 bases and 0 bases respectively, with 16 bases between them. Germline V gene lookup returns CDR1 SGHAT and CDR2 FQNNGV. CDR3 in amino acids: CASSPLSSLPNYGYTF. The CDR3 coding sequence is TGTGCCAGCAGCCCCTTGTCCTCACTCCCTAACTATGGCTACACCTTC. Drawing the rest from reference TRBV11-2 and TRBJ1-2, the complete variable domain is EAGVAQSPRYKIIEKRQSVAFWCNPISGHATLYWYQQILGQGPKLLIQFQNNGVVDDSQLPKDRFSAERLKGVDSTLKIQPAKLEDSAVYLCASSPLSSLPNYGYTFGSGTRLTVV.

V usage is TRBV4-3 and J usage is TRBJ2-3; D gene unclear. The V gene's germline CDR1 is LGHNA and CDR2 YSLEER. V was cut by 1 base and J by 0 bases, with 11 bases left in between. The CDR3 sequence is 16 residues long. The CDR3 sequence: CASSQVSVSSTDTQYF. In nucleotides, the CDR3 is TGCGCCAGCAGCCAAGTCTCCGTCTCTAGCACAGATACGCAGTATTTT.

The chain recombines TRBV19 with TRBJ1-6, with TRBD1 identical over 10 bases. This CDR3 contains 15 residues. With V trimmed by 3 bases and J by 7 bases, 3 bases remained unmatched. Germline V CDR1 and CDR2: LNHDA, SQIVND (reference sequence). CDR3 bases: TGTGCCAGTAGTATGGGGACAGGGGTAAATTCACCCCTCCACTTT. It encodes CASSMGTGVNSPLHF.

This clone has just a few counts. This rearrangement joins TRBV30 to TRBJ1-5; D perhaps matches TRBD1 (5 bases). Germline V gene data show CDR1 as GTSNPN and CDR2 as SVGIG (reference sequence). The CDR3 runs 13 residues. The ends were cut back, 3 bases at V and 2 bases at J, with 8 bases in the middle. DNA for the CDR3: TGTGCCTGGAGACAAGGGGGCAATCAGCCCCAGCATTTT. Translated, it gives CAWRQGGNQPQHF.

Written as DNA, the CDR3 is TGTGCCAGCACTCTTCTTCACTTTTCCACTGAAGCTTTCTTT. It specifies CASTLLHFSTEAFF. V and J are TRBV2 and TRBJ1-1; the D is unclear. There are 14 residues in the CDR3. V was shortened by 7 bases and J by 4 bases, with 16 bases between the two germline ends. CDR1 and CDR2 (germline): SNHLY, FYNNEI.

The chain has TRBV27 and TRBJ2-1; 10 bases line up with TRBD2. J was trimmed by 6 bases and V by 2 bases; bases with no gene match: 10. The CDR3 is made up of 17 amino acids. The germline V gene has CDR1 MNHEY and CDR2 SMNVEV (reference sequence). In DNA, the CDR3 is TGTGCCAGCAGTTTAGTTTCTAGCGGGGGATTGGCCAATGAGCAGTTCTTC. This sequence encodes CASSLVSSGGLANEQFF.

The sample holds one count of this clone. This chain connects TRBV7-9 to TRBJ1-1, with 8 positions matching TRBD1. Germline loops: CDR1 SEHNR, CDR2 FQNEAQ (reference sequence). The CDR3 spans 13 residues. Losses at the gene ends were 5 bases for V and 4 bases for J; bases not matched to a gene: 3. The CDR3 loop is CASSPTGGTEAFF. The DNA for the CDR3 is TGTGCCAGCAGCCCCACAGGGGGCACTGAAGCTTTCTTT.

The chain joins TRBV18 to TRBJ1-2; tentative D call: TRBD1 (5 bases). The V end was cut by 3 bases, the J end by 2 bases, with 13 bases between. Germline loops: CDR1 KGHSH, CDR2 LQKENI. The CDR3 has 15 amino acids. The chain's CDR3 is CASSPLRGQNYGYTF. DNA for the CDR3: TGTGCCAGCTCACCGCTTAGGGGCCAAAACTATGGCTACACCTTC.

The J gene is TRBJ1-2, the V gene TRBV9, with 9 bases aligning to TRBD1. In germline, CDR1 is SGDLS, CDR2 YYNGEE. The CDR3 totals 18 residues. After removal of 8 bases from V and 7 bases from J, the junction contained 24 bases not matched to a gene. CDR3 nucleotide sequence: TGTGCCAGTACAGAATCGGGGCGAGTGGGACAGGGAAATCGTGGCTACACCTTC. It specifies CASTESGRVGQGNRGYTF.

V gene TRBV19 combines with J gene TRBJ2-7; 7 positions match TRBD1. CDR1 is LNHDA, CDR2 SQIVND, per germline (reference sequence). This CDR3 is 15 amino acids long. The J segment lost 2 bases and the V segment lost 2 bases, leaving 6 bases of the junction unmatched. The CDR3 protein is CASSIFSDRAYEQYF. In DNA, the CDR3 is TGTGCCAGTAGTATATTTTCCGACAGGGCCTACGAGCAGTACTTC.

This sequence joins TRBV19 and TRBJ2-5; TRBD2 is a possible D gene (6 bases). This CDR3 has 15 residues. Germline CDR1 LNHDA, CDR2 SQIVND (reference sequence). Deletions cut 1 base from V and 5 bases from J, with 14 bases between. The CDR3 DNA reads TGTGCCAGTAGTATAGGGACTATCGAGAGGGAGACCCAGTACTTC. It encodes CASSIGTIERETQYF.

The chain employs TRBV5-6 and TRBJ1-6; D not resolved. The CDR3 contains 15 residues. V lost 0 bases, J lost 9 bases, and 13 bases lay in between. The germline V gene has CDR1 SGHDT and CDR2 YYEEEE. CDR3 nucleotide sequence: TGTGCCAGCAGCTTGGCCCCGGGAACAGCTTCACCCCTCCACTTT. This gives the protein CASSLAPGTASPLHF.

This clone was counted a few times. Other DNA sequences of this sample code for an identical CDR3. The chain uses TRBV5-1 and TRBJ1-6, with TRBD1 identical over 8 bases. This CDR3 contains 14 residues. The germline CDR1 and CDR2 sequences are SGHRS and YFSETQ. J was trimmed by 7 bases and V by 3 bases; bases with no gene match: 3. In DNA, the CDR3 is TGCGCCAGCAGCTCAGACAGGGGAAATTCACCCCTCCACTTT. This encodes CASSSDRGNSPLHF.

The chain has TRBV10-1 and TRBJ1-2, with 7 bases matching TRBD1. Germline V gives CDR1 WNHNN, CDR2 SYGVQD (reference sequence). The CDR3 is made up of 14 amino acids. The ends lost 3 bases at V and 0 bases at J; junction bases unmatched: 1. The CDR3 DNA follows: TGCGCCAGCAGTGACGGGACAGCTAACTATGGCTACACCTTC. Protein: CASSDGTANYGYTF.

The chain employs TRBV5-4 and TRBJ1-5; TRBD1 aligns across 9 bases. Per the germline V gene, CDR1 is SGHNT and CDR2 is YYREEE (reference sequence). This CDR3 contains 14 residues. V shed 3 bases and J 9 bases; nucleotides not matched to a gene: 7. The CDR3 coding sequence is TGTGCCAGCAGCTACGCGGGACAGGGCGCGCCCCAGCATTTT. Its translation: CASSYAGQGAPQHF.

V and J are TRBV5-1 and TRBJ2-1; TRBD1 matches 7 bases. This CDR3 is 14 amino acids long. With 4 bases clipped from V and 2 bases from J, the junction kept 3 bases outside the gene matches. Germline V gene data show CDR1 as SGHRS and CDR2 as YFSETQ. Here the CDR3 reads CASSLTGPYNEQFF. In DNA, the CDR3 is TGCGCCAGCAGCCTGACAGGGCCCTACAATGAGCAGTTCTTC.

V gene TRBV18 combines with J gene TRBJ1-4, with D unresolved. V was pared by 6 bases and J by 0 bases, with 14 bases between. This CDR3 region has 16 residues. Germline CDR1 reads KGHSH; CDR2 reads LQKENI. CDR3 in DNA: TGTGCCAGCTCTCGCCGACATTTAGCAACTAATGAAAAACTGTTTTTT. It codes for CASSRRHLATNEKLFF.

V is TRBV7-9 and J is TRBJ2-2; D not resolved. V was trimmed by 4 bases and J by 6 bases, leaving 9 bases between them. Germline CDR1 reads SEHNR; CDR2 reads FQNEAQ (reference sequence). CDR3 size: 13 residues. CDR3 protein: CASSSLIAGELFF. CDR3 DNA sequence: TGTGCCAGCAGCTCTTTAATAGCCGGGGAGCTGTTTTTT. The full variable domain, its missing parts supplied by reference TRBV7-9 and TRBJ2-2, is DTGVSQNPRHKITKRGQNVTFRCDPISEHNRLYWYRQTLGQGPEFLTYFQNEAQLEKSRLLSDRFSAERPKGSFSTLEIQRTEQGDSAMYLCASSSLIAGELFFGEGSRLTVL.

The gene calls are TRBV6-5 and TRBJ2-2, with TRBD1 identical over 8 bases. The length of the CDR3 is 14 residues. Germline V gene lookup returns CDR1 MNHEY and CDR2 SVGAGI. The ends lost 6 bases at V and 3 bases at J; junction bases unmatched: 3. Here the CDR3 DNA reads TGTGCCAGCAGGCCGACAGGGGACACCGGGGAGCTGTTTTTT. As protein: CASRPTGDTGELFF.